The 9 T cell receptor beta chains below were found in one sample sequenced in a study of blood T cell repertoires in COVID-19. Method: immunoSEQ multiplex PCR; TCRdb's copy keeps in-frame clones and lacks some. Of fewer than 350,000 clones listed, about 76% were seen once; the top ten hold around 2.9%. The sample was peripheral blood. These receptors came from a woman in her fifties or sixties with active or convalescent COVID-19.

This clone was seen a single time. This sequence joins TRBV5-1 and TRBJ1-1, with TRBD1 matching 8 bases. The CDR3 consists of 16 residues. Germline CDR1 SGHRS, CDR2 YFSETQ. The ends lost 1 base at V and 3 bases at J; junction bases unmatched: 8. In nucleotides, the CDR3 is TGCGCCAGCAGCTTGAGAACAGGGGGAGTCGACACTGAAGCTTTCTTT. Amino acids: CASSLRTGGVDTEAFF.

The chain carries TRBV3-1 (or the pseudogene TRBV3-2) and TRBJ2-1, with 12 bases matching TRBD2. Per the germline V gene, CDR1 is LGHDT and CDR2 is YNNKEL (reference sequence). There are 16 residues in the CDR3. Trimming cost V 3 bases and J 13 bases; bases outside gene matches: 13. The CDR3 region is CASSHPSGGGTSIQFF. The DNA of the CDR3 is TGTGCCAGCAGCCACCCTAGCGGGGGGGGAACCTCGATTCAGTTCTTC.

A few counts support this clone. The junction and the germline gene differ at one end; a read error may be behind it. The chain carries TRBV6-2 or TRBV6-3 and TRBJ2-5, with a possible D match to TRBD1 (6 bases). In germline, CDR1 is MNHEY, CDR2 SVGEGT. This CDR3 region has 14 residues. The CDR3 spells CASSHSRGMETQYF. CDR3 nucleotides: TGTGCCAGCAGTCACTCTAGGGGGATGGAGACCCAGTACTTC.

The chain has TRBV11-2 and TRBJ2-5; TRBD2 matches 8 bases. Trimming removed 8 bases from V and 5 bases from J; junction bases left unmatched: 7. The germline CDR1 and CDR2 sequences are SGHAT and FQNNGV. The CDR3 has 13 residues. As DNA, the CDR3 is TGTGCCAGCTCGGGGGGGCTTGGGGAGACCCAGTACTTC. Residues: CASSGGLGETQYF.

The CDR3 DNA reads TGTGCCAGCAGTTACCCGCTAGCGGGGGAGGAAGATACGCAGTATTTT. It is translated as CASSYPLAGEEDTQYF. The rearrangement joins TRBV6-2 or TRBV6-3 to TRBJ2-3, with 10 bases that match TRBD2. Germline assignment: CDR1 MNHEY and CDR2 SVGEGT. The V segment lost 2 bases and the J segment 5 bases; nucleotides outside the gene matches: 7. The length of the CDR3 is 16 residues.

The chain uses TRBV19 and TRBJ2-3; 7 positions match TRBD2. CDR3 length: 16 amino acids. Looked up from germline, CDR1 is LNHDA and CDR2 is SQIVND (reference sequence). V lost 4 bases to trimming and J lost 2 bases; unmatched junction nucleotides: 9. CDR3 sequence: CASSNQGLGPTDTQYF. CDR3 in DNA: TGTGCCAGTAGTAATCAAGGACTAGGCCCCACAGATACGCAGTATTTT.

For the CDR3, the DNA is TGCGCCAGCAGCCACGGTACGACTGGGACAGCGGACAATGAGCAGTTCTTC. Protein: CASSHGTTGTADNEQFF. The genes are TRBV4-3 and TRBJ2-1; 7 bases align to TRBD1. The ends lost 3 bases at V and 5 bases at J; junction bases unmatched: 13. The CDR3 is 17 residues long. Germline V gene sequence: CDR1 LGHNA, CDR2 YSLEER.

The chain couples TRBV6-2 or TRBV6-3 to TRBJ2-5; TRBD2 matches at 11 bases. Germline CDR1 reads MNHEY; CDR2 reads SVGEGT. The CDR3 consists of 17 residues. The ends lost 6 bases at V and 1 base at J; junction bases unmatched: 10. The CDR3 DNA sequence: TGTGCCAGCAGCGTGGGACTAGCGGACCCGATCCAAGAGACCCAGTACTTC. Its translation is CASSVGLADPIQETQYF.

J is TRBJ1-5 and V is TRBV19; possibly TRBD1 for D (5 bases). The germline gives CDR1 LNHDA, CDR2 SQIVND (reference sequence). The ends were cut back, 5 bases at V and 7 bases at J, with 18 bases in the middle. The CDR3 has 15 amino acids. The CDR3 spells CASSLPGGWGQPQHF. In DNA form, the CDR3 reads TGTGCCAGTAGTCTCCCGGGGGGGTGGGGACAGCCCCAGCATTTT.